What follows is one T cell receptor (beta chain) and its context. Its antigen is unidentified. The sample is drawn from a study of beta chain features in type 1 diabetes. Study results and caveats: Type 1 diabetes patients had TCRB CDR3s that were shorter (moderately but significantly so) in all four CD4+ subsets. A potential influence of HLA type upon TCRB rearrangement remained unresolved herein. There were fewer insertions and more deletions at the VDJ junctions of type 1 diabetes patients.

CDR1 and CDR2 (germline): ENHRY, SYGVKD. The length of the CDR3 is 14 residues. V lost 3 bases to trimming and J lost 6 bases, with 12 bases between them. Reverse transcription of all isolated RNA meant that expressed TCRB transcripts were sequenced. About 3.57 million reads were obtained on average from naive, central memory and regulatory T cell samples. The table came from immunoSEQ multiplex PCR; TCRdb's copy has only in-frame clones and leaves some out. The sample has about 280,000 clones; 15% are singletons. Material: naive CD4+ T cells from blood. This chain uses TRBV10-3 with TRBJ1-5; D gene ambiguous. This clonotype originated in a man aged 18 to 30 with type 1 diabetes. In nucleotides, the CDR3 is TGTGCCATCAGTGACGGTGGGTCAGGTCAGCCCCAGCATTTT. Translation gives CAISDGGSGQPQHF.